This TCR beta chain emerged from a study of CD8+CD57+ T cells in acquired aplastic anemia. On the study more broadly: Sorting CD4+ and CD8+ cells gave DNA averaging about 3.2 ug. Study-wide results and caveats: Overlap between patients and controls comprised roughly 30 CD8+ CDR3 sequences.

At least ten counts were recorded for this clonotype. The antigen remains undetermined. Mismatch with germline at one junction end may stem from a read error. The CDR3 contains 14 residues. Germline loops: CDR1 MNHNS, CDR2 SASEGT. The use of genomic DNA as template underpinned the TCR beta VDJ and CDR3 profiling. In TCRdb, the reads were re-called with MiXCR into one record per CDR3 protein. This table holds approximately 300,000 distinct CDR3 sequences, 50% to 65% found once. The authors sequenced patients whose flow cytometry had shown CD8+CD57+ cell expansion. Prior therapy had not been administered to any patient at the time of blood sampling.

The chain is built from TRBV6-1 and TRBJ2-7; D might be TRBD2 (6 bases). Sequencing used sorted CD4+, CD8+, or CD8+CD57+ T cells (not recorded which) from PBMCs. The TCR originated in a human donor with aplastic anemia. The CDR3 here is CASRSWEEGLERYF. The CDR3 region has the DNA TGTGCCAGCAGGTCCTGGGAGGAGGGCCTCGAGCGGTACTTC.